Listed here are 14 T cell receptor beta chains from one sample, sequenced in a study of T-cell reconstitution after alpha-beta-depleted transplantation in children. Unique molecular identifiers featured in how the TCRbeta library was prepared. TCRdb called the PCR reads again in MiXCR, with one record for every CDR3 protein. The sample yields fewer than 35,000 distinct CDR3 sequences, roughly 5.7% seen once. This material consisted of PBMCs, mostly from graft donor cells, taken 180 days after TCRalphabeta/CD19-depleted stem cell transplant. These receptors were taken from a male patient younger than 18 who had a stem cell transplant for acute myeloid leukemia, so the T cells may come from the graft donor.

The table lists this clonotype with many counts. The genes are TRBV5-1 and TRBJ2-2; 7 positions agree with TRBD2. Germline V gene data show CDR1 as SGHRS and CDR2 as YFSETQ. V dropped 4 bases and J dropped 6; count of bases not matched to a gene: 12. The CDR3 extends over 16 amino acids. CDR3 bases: TGCGCCAGCAGCGCGGTTGGTAAAGGACTAGCCGGGGAGCTGTTTTTT. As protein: CASSAVGKGLAGELFF.

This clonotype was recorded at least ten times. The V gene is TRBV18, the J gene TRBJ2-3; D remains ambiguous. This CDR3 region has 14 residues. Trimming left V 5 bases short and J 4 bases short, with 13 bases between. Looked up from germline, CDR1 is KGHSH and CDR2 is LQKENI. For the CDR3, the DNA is TGTGCCAGCTCAAGCTCCCGAGTAGCAGATACGCAGTATTTT. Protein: CASSSSRVADTQYF.

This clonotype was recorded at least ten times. CDR3 region: CASSIIRDRELFF. In DNA, the CDR3 is TGTGCCAGTAGTATAATCCGGGACAGGGAGCTGTTTTTT. The rearrangement uses TRBV19 and TRBJ2-2; TRBD1 is a possible D gene (6 bases). The CDR3 is made up of 13 amino acids. Trimming pared 2 bases from V and 9 bases from J, leaving 10 bases between. The germline V gene encodes CDR1 LNHDA and CDR2 SQIVND (reference sequence).

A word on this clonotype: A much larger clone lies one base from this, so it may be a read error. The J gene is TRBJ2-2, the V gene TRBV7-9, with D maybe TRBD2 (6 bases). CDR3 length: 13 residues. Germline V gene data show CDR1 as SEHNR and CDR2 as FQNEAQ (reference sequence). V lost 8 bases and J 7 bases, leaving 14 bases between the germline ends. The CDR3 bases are TGTGCCAGCGCCGGAGGGGTCATCGGGGAGCTGTTTTTT. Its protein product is CASAGGVIGELFF.

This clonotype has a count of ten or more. The CDR3, as DNA: TGTGCCAGCAGCCAGGGACAGGGAAAATATGGCTACACCTTC. This codes for CASSQGQGKYGYTF. This chain connects TRBV6-1 to TRBJ1-2, with TRBD1 identical over 9 bases. The germline CDR1 and CDR2 sequences are MNHNS and SASEGT. CDR3 length equals 14 residues. V dropped 6 bases and J dropped 5; count of bases not matched to a gene: 7.

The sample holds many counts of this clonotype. Written as DNA, the CDR3 is TGCAGTGCTAGAGGGCCAGCGCCAGATACGCAGTATTTT. Its translation: CSARGPAPDTQYF. V is TRBV20-1 and J is TRBJ2-3; D gene unclear. The germline V gene encodes CDR1 DFQATT and CDR2 SNEGSKA (reference sequence). The CDR3 contains 13 residues. The V and J ends lost 1 base and 4 bases respectively, with 9 bases between them.

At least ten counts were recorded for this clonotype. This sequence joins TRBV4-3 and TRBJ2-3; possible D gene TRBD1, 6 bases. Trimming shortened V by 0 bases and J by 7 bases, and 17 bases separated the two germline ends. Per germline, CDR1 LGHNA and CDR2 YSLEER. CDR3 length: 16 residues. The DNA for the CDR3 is TGCGCCAGCAGCCAAGAAGCCAGGGGCCCCCCTAATACGCAGTATTTT. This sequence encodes CASSQEARGPPNTQYF.

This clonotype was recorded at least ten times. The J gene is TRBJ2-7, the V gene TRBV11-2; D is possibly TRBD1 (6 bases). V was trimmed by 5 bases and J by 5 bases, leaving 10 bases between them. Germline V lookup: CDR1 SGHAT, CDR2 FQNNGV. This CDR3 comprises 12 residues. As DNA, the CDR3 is TGTGCCAGCAGCGCGGACAGAAACGAGCAGTACTTC. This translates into CASSADRNEQYF.

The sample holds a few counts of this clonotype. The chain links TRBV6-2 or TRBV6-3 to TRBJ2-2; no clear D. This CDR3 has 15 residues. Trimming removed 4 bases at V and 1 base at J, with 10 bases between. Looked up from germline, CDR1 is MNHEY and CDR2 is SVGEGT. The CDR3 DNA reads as TGTGCCAGCAGTTGGGGTACAAAGAACACCGGGGAGCTGTTTTTT. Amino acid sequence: CASSWGTKNTGELFF.

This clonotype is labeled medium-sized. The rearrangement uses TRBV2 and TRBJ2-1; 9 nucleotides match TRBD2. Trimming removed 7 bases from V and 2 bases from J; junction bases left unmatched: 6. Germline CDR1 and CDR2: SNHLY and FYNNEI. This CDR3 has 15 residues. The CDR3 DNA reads TGTGCCAGCATTGCGACTAGCGGACCCTACAATGAGCAGTTCTTC. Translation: CASIATSGPYNEQFF.

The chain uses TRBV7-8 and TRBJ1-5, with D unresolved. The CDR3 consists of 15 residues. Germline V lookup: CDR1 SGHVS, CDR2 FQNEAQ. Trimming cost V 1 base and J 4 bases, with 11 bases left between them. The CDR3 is CASSLGSSGNQPQHF. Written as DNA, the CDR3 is TGTGCCAGCAGCTTAGGTTCATCCGGGAATCAGCCCCAGCATTTT.

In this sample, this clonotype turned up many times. CDR3 in amino acids: CASSFGTVMNTEAFF. DNA of the CDR3: TGCGCCAGCAGTTTCGGGACAGTGATGAACACTGAAGCTTTCTTT. The V gene is TRBV5-1, the J gene TRBJ1-1, with 7 bases lining up with TRBD1. Germline V gives CDR1 SGHRS, CDR2 YFSETQ. Trimming removed 5 bases from V and 0 bases from J; junction bases left unmatched: 7. The CDR3 runs 15 residues.

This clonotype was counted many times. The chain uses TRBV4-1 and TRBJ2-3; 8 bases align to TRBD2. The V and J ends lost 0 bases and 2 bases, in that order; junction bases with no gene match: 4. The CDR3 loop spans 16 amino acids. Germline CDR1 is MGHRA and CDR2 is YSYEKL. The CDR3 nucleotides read TGCGCCAGCAGCCAAGATCCGGGGGGGTTCACAGATACGCAGTATTTT. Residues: CASSQDPGGFTDTQYF.

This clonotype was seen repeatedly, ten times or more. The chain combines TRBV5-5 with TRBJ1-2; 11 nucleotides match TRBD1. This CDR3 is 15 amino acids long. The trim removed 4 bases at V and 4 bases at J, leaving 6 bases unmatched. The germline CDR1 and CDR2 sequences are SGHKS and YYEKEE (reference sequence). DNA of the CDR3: TGTGCCAGCAGCCCTAGCGGGACAGGGGGCTATGGCTACACCTTC. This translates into CASSPSGTGGYGYTF.